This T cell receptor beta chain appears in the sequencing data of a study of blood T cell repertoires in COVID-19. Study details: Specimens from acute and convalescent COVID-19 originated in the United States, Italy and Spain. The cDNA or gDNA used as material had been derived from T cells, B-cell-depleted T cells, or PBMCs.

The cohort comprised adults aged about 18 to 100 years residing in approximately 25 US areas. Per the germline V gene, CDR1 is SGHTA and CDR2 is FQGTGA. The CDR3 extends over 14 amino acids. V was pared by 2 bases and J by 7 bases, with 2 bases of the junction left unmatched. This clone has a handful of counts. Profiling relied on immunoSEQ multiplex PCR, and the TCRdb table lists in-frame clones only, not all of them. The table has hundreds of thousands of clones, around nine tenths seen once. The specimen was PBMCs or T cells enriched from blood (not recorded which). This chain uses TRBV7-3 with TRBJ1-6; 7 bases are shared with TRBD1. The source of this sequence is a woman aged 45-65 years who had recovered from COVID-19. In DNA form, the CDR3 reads TGTGCCAGCAGCTTAGGGACAGCCAATTCACCCCTCCACTTT. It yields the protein CASSLGTANSPLHF.